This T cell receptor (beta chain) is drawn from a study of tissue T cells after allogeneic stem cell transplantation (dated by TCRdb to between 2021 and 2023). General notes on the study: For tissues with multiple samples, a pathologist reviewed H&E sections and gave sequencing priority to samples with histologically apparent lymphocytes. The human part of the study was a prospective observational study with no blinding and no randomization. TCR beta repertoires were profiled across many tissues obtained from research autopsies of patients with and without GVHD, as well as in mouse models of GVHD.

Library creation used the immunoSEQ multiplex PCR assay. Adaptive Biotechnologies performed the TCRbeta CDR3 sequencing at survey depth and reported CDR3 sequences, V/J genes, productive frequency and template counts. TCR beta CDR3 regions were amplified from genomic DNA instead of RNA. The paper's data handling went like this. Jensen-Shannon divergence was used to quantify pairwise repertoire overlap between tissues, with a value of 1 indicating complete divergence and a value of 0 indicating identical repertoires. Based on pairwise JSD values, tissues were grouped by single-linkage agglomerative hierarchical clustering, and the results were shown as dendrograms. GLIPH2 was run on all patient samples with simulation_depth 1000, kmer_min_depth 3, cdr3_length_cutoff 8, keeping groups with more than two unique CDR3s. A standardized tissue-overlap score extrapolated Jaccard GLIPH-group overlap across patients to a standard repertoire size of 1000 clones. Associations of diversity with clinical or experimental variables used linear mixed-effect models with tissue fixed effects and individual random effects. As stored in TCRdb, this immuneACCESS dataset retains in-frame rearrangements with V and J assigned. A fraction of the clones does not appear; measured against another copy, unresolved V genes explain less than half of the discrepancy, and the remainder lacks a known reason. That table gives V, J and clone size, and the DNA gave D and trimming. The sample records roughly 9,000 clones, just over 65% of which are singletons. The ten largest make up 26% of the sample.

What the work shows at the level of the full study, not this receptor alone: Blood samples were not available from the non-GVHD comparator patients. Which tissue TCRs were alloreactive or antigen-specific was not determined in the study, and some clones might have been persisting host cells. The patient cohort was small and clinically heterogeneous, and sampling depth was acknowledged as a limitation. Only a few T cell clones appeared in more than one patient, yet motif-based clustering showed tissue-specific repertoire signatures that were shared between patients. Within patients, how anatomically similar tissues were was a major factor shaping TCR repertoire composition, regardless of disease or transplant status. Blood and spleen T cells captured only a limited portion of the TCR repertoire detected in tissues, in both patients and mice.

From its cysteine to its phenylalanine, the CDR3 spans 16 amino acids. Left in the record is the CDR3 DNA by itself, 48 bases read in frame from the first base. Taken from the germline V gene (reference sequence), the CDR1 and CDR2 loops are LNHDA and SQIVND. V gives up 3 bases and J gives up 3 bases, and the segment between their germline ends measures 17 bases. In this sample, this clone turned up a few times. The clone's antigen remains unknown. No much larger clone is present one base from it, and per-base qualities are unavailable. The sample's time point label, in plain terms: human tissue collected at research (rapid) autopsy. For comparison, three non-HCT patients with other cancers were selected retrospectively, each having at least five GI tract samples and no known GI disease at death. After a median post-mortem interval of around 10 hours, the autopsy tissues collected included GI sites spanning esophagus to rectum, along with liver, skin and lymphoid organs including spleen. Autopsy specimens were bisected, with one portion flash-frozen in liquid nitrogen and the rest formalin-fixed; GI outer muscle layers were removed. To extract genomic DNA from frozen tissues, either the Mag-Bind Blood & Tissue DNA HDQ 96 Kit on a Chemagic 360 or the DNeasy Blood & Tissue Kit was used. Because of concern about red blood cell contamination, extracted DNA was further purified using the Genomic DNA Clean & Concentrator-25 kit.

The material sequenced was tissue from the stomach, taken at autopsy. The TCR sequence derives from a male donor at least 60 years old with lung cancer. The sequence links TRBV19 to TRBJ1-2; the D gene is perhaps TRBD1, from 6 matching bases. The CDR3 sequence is CASSIFLVQGDYGYTF. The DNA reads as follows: TGTGCCAGTAGTATTTTTTTGGTACAGGGAGACTATGGCTACACCTTC. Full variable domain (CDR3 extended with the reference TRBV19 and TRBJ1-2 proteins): DGGITQSPKYLFRKEGQNVTLSCEQNLNHDAMYWYRQDPGQGLRLIYYSQIVNDFQKGDIAEGYSVSREKKESFPLTVTSAQKNPTAFYLCASSIFLVQGDYGYTFGSGTRLTVV.